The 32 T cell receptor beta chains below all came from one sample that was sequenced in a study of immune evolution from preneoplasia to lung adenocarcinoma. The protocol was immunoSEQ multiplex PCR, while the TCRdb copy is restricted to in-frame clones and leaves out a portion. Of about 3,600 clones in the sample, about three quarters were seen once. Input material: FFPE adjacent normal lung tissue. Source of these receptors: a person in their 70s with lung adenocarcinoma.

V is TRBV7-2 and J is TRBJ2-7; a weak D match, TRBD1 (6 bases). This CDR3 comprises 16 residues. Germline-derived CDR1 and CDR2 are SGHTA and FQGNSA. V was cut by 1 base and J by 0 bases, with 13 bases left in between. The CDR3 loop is CASSLGGGLSSYEQYF. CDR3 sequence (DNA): TGTGCCAGCAGCTTAGGTGGGGGCCTATCCTCCTACGAGCAGTACTTC. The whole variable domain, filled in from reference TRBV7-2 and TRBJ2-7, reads GAGVSQSPSNKVTEKGKDVELRCDPISGHTALYWYRQSLGQGLEFLIYFQGNSAPDKSGLPSDRFSAERTGGSVSTLTIQRTQQEDSAVYLCASSLGGGLSSYEQYFGPGTRLTVT.

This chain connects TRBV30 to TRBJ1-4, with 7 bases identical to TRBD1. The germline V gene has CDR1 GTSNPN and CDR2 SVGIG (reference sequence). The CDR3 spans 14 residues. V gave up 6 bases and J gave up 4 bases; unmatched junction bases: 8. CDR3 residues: CACQTGIINEKLFF. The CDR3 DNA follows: TGTGCCTGTCAGACAGGGATAATTAATGAAAAACTGTTTTTT.

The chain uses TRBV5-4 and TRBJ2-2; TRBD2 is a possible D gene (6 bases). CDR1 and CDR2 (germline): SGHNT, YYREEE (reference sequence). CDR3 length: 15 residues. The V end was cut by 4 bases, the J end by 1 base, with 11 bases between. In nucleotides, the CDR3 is TGTGCCAGCAGCCTGGGAGCGGGGAACACCGGGGAGCTGTTTTTT. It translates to CASSLGAGNTGELFF.

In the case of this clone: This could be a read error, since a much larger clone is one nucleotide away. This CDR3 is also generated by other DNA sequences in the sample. The CDR3: CASSRGGQETQYF. The CDR3 DNA follows: TGTGCCAGCAGTCGCGGGGGGCAAGAAACCCAGTACTTC. The rearrangement links TRBV11-1 to TRBJ2-5, with 8 nucleotides matching TRBD2. Germline V gene data show CDR1 as SGHAT and CDR2 as FQDESV (reference sequence). The CDR3 totals 13 residues.

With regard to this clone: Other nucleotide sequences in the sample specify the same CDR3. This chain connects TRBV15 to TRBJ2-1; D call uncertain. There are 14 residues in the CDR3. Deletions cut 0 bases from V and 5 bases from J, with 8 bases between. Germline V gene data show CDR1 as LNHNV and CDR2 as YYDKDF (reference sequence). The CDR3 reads CATSRDGGNNEQFF. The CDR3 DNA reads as TGTGCCACCAGCAGAGACGGCGGTAACAATGAGCAGTTCTTC.

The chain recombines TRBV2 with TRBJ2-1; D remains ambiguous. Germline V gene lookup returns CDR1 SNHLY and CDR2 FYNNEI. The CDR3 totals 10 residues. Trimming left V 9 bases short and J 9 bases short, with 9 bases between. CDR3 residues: CASAGTEQFF. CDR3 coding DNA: TGTGCCAGTGCCGGAACTGAGCAGTTCTTC.

CDR3 residues: CATSRERRLAGADEQFF. The CDR3 coding sequence is TGTGCCACCAGCAGAGAAAGGCGGCTAGCTGGGGCCGATGAGCAGTTCTTC. V and J are TRBV15 and TRBJ2-1; D tentatively reads TRBD1 or TRBD2 (5 bases each). The CDR3 sequence is 17 residues long. V lost 0 bases, J lost 8 bases, and 20 bases lay in between. CDR1 and CDR2 (germline): LNHNV, YYDKDF (reference sequence).

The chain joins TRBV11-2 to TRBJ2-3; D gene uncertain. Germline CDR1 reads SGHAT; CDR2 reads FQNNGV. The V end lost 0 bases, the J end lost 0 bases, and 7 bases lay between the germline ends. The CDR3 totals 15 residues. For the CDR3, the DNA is TGTGCCAGCAGCTTAGAGGTCAGGAGCACAGATACGCAGTATTTT. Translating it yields CASSLEVRSTDTQYF.

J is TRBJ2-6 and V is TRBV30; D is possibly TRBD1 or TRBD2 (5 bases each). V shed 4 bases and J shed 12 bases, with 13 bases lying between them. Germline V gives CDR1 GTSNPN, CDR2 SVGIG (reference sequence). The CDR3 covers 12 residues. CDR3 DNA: TGTGCCTGGACGGGGCAGGGTTTCGTCCTGACTTTC. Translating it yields CAWTGQGFVLTF.

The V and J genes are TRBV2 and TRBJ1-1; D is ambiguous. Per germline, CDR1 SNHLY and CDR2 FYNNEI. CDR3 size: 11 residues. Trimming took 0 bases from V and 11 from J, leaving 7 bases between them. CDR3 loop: CASSEAISAFF. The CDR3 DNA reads TGTGCCAGCAGTGAAGCGATCAGTGCTTTCTTT.

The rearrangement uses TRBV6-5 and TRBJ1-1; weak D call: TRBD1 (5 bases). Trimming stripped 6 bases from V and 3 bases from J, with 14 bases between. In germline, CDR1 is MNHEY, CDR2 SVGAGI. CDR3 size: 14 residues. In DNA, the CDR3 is TGTGCCAGCAGCCGACGGGGCTGGGACACTGAAGCTTTCTTT. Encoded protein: CASSRRGWDTEAFF.

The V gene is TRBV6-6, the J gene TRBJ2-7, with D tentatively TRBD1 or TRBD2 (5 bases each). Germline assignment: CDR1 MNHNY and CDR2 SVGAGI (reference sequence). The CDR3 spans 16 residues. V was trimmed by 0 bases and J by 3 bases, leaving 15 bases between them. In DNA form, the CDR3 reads TGTGCCAGCAGTTACTCGAGGATTCGGGGCGGCTACGAGCAGTACTTC. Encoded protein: CASSYSRIRGGYEQYF.

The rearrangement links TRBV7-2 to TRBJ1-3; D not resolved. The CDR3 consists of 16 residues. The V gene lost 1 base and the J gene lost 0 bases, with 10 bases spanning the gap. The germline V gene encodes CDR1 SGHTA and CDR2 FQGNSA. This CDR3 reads CASSLGVGPSGNTIYF. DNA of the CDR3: TGTGCCAGCAGCTTAGGGGTGGGCCCCTCTGGAAACACCATATATTTT. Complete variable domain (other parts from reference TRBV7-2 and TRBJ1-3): GAGVSQSPSNKVTEKGKDVELRCDPISGHTALYWYRQSLGQGLEFLIYFQGNSAPDKSGLPSDRFSAERTGGSVSTLTIQRTQQEDSAVYLCASSLGVGPSGNTIYFGEGSWLTVV.

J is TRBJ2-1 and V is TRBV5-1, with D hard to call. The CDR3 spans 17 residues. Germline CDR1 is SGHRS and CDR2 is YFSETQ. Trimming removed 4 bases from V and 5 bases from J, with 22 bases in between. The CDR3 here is CASSRPLSRPEDNEQFF. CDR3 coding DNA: TGCGCCAGCAGCCGTCCTCTGTCTCGCCCCGAGGACAATGAGCAGTTCTTC.

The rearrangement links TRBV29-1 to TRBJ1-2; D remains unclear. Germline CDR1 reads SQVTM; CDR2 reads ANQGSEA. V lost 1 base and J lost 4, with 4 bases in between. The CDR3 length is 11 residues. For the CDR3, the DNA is TGCAGCGTTGAAGGGACCTATGGCTACACCTTC. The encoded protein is CSVEGTYGYTF.

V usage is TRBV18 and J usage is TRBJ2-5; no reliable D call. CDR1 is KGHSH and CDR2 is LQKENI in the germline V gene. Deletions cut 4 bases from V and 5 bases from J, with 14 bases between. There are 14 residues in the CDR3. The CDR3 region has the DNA TGTGCCAGCTCACTCGACATGGGTCCCGAGACCCAGTACTTC. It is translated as CASSLDMGPETQYF.

CDR3 bases: TGTGCCAGCAGCTTGGAACGGGAGGGCCGGATCGGGGAGCTGTTTTTT. Translating gives CASSLEREGRIGELFF. This chain uses TRBV5-4 with TRBJ2-2, with 8 bases aligning to TRBD2. The CDR3 runs 16 residues. Per the germline V gene, CDR1 is SGHNT and CDR2 is YYREEE (reference sequence). Trimming cost V 0 bases and J 7 bases; bases outside gene matches: 8.

CDR3 residues: CASSQSMAGPYEQYF. CDR3 bases: TGCGCCAGCAGTCAATCGATGGCGGGGCCCTACGAGCAGTACTTC. The chain employs TRBV23-1 and TRBJ2-7, with TRBD2 as a possible D gene (6 bases). TRBV23-1 is reported as an ORF; its role is uncertain. V was clipped by 0 bases and J by 2 bases, with 11 bases between them. The CDR3 extends over 15 amino acids.

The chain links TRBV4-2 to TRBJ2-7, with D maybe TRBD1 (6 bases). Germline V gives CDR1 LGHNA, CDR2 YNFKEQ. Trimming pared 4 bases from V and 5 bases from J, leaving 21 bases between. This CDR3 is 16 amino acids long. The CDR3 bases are TGTGCCAGCAGCCTCGTAGACAGGCCCTTGCTTAACGAGCAGTACTTC. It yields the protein CASSLVDRPLLNEQYF.

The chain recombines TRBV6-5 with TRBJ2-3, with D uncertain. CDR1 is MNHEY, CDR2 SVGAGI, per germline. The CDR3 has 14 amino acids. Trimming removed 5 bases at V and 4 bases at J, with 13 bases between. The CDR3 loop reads CASSTVPGSDTQYF. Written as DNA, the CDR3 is TGTGCCAGCAGTACGGTGCCAGGTTCAGATACGCAGTATTTT.

The CDR3 coding sequence is TGTGCCAGCGCCGGGGCCGCCGGGGAGACCCAGTACTTC. It yields the protein CASAGAAGETQYF. The chain links TRBV6-5 to TRBJ2-5; D is tentatively TRBD1 or TRBD2 (5 bases each). V lost 8 bases to trimming and J lost 5 bases, with 15 bases between them. The CDR3 contains 13 residues. The germline V gene encodes CDR1 MNHEY and CDR2 SVGAGI.

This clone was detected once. CDR3 nucleotides: TGTGCCAGCAGCGACCAAGAGACCCAGTACTTC. Protein: CASSDQETQYF. This rearrangement joins TRBV5-6 to TRBJ2-5; no definite D call. This CDR3 contains 11 residues. Germline V gene data show CDR1 as SGHDT and CDR2 as YYEEEE. V lost 4 bases and J 0 bases, leaving 1 base between the germline ends.

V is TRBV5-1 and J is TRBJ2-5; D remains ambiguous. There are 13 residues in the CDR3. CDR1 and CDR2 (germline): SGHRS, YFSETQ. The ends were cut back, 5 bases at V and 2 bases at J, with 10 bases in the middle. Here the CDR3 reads CASRPAGQETQYF. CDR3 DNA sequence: TGCGCCAGCAGACCGGCTGGGCAAGAGACCCAGTACTTC.

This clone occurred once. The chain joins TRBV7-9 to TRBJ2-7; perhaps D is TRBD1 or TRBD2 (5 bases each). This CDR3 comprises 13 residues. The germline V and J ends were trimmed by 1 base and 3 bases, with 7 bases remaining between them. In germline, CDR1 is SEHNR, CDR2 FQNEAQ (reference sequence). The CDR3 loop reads CASSLGDGYEQYF. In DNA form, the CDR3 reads TGTGCCAGCAGCTTAGGGGACGGCTACGAGCAGTACTTC.

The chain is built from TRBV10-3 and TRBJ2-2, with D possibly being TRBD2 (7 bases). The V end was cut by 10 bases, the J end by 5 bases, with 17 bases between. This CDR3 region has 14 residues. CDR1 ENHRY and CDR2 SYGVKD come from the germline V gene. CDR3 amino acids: CATGEGVVTGELFF. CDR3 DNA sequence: TGTGCCACAGGGGAGGGAGTCGTGACCGGGGAGCTGTTTTTT.

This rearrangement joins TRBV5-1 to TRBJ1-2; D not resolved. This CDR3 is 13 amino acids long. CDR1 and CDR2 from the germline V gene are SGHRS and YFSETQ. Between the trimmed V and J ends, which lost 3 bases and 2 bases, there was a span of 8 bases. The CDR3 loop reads CASSSSVNYGYTF. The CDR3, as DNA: TGCGCCAGCAGCTCATCGGTCAACTATGGCTACACCTTC.

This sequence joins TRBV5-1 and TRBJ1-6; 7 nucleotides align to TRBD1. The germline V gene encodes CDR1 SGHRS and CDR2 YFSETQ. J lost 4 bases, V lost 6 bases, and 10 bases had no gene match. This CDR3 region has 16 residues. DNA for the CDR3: TGCGCCAGCAAACAAGGGGGCGCCCTGTATAATTCACCCCTCCACTTT. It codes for CASKQGGALYNSPLHF.

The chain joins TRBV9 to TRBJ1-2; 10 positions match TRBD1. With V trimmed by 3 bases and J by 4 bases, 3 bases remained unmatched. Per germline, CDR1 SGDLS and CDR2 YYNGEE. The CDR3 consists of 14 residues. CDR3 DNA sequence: TGTGCCAGCAGCGCGGGACAGGGGATCTATGGCTACACCTTC. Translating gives CASSAGQGIYGYTF.

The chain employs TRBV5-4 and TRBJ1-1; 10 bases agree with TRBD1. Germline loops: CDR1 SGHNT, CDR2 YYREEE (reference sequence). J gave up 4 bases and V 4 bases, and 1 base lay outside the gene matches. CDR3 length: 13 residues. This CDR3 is CASSRDRGTEAFF. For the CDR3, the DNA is TGTGCCAGCAGCCGGGACAGGGGCACTGAAGCTTTCTTT.

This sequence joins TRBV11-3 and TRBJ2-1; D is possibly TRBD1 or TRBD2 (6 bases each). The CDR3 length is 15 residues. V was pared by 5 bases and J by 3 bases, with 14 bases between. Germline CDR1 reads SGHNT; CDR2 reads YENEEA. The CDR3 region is CASSGGDTNYNEQFF. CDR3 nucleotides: TGTGCCAGCAGCGGCGGGGACACCAACTACAATGAGCAGTTCTTC.

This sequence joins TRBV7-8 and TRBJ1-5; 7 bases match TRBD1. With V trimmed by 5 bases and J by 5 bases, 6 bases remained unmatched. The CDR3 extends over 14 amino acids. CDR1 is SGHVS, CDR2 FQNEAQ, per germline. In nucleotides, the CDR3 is TGTGCCAGCAGCGCCGACAGGGCCGATCAGCCCCAGCATTTT. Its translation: CASSADRADQPQHF.

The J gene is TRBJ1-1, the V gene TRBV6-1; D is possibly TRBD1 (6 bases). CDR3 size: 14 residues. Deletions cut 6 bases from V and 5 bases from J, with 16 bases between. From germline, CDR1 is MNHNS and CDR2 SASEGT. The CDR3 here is CASRASGELTEAFF. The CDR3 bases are TGTGCCAGCAGAGCGTCAGGGGAATTGACTGAAGCTTTCTTT.